In its sample, the clone carrying this T cell receptor (beta chain) was seen many times. This record belongs to a study of T cells in Graves' hyperthyroidism and ophthalmopathy. The CDR3 regions of TCR beta were amplified from RNA transcripts. HTBI primers were used for first-round RT-PCR of the TCR CDR3. TCRdb reanalysed the multiplex PCR reads using MiXCR and keeps one entry per CDR3 protein. The sample carries about 600,000 distinct CDR3 sequences, around 16% recorded once. This TCR came from a woman aged 40-49 years with Graves' ophthalmopathy. The sequencing input was blood.

DNA of the CDR3: TGTGCCAGCAGTTTAAAGGGTTTCACTGAAGCTTTCTTT. It yields the protein CASSLKGFTEAFF. The chain carries TRBV27 and TRBJ1-1; D remains unclear. Trimming took 2 bases from V and 4 from J, leaving 8 bases between them. CDR3 length equals 13 residues. The V gene's germline CDR1 is MNHEY and CDR2 SMNVEV (reference sequence).